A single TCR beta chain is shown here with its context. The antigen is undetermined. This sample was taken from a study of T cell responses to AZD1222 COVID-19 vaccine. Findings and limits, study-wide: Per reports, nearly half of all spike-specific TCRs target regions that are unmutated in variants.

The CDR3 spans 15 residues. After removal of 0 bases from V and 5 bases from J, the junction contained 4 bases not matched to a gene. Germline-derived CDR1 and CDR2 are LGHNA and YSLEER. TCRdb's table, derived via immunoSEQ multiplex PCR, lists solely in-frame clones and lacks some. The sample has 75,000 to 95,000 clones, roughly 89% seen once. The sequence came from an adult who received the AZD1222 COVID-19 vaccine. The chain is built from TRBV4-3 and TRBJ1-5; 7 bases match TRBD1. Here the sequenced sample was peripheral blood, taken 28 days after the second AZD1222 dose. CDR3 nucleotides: TGCGCCAGCAGCCAAGAACAGGGGCTCGATCAGCCCCAGCATTTT. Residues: CASSQEQGLDQPQHF.